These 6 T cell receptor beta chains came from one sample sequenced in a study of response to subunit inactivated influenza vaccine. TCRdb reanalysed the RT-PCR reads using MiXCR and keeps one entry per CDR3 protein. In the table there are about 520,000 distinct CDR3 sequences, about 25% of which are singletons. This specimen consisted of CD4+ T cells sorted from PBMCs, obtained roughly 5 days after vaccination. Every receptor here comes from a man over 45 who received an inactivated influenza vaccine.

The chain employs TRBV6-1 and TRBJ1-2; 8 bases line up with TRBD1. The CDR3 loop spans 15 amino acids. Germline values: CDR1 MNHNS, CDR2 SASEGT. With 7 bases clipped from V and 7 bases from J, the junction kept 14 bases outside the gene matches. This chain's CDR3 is CASTMKPTGGGGYTF. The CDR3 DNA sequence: TGTGCCAGCACCATGAAACCAACAGGGGGAGGTGGCTACACCTTC.

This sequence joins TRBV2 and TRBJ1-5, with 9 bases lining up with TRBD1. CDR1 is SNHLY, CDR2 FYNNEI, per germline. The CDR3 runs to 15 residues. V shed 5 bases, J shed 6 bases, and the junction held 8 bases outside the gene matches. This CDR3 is CASSTDRGARQPQHF. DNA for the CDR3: TGTGCCAGCAGTACGGACAGGGGCGCACGTCAGCCCCAGCATTTT.

DNA for the CDR3: TGTGCCAGCAGCTTAGGCAGGGGTTTCGGGGAGCTGTTTTTT. Its translation is CASSLGRGFGELFF. The rearrangement links TRBV7-2 to TRBJ2-2; D is possibly TRBD1 (6 bases). Per the germline V gene, CDR1 is SGHTA and CDR2 is FQGNSA. The CDR3 runs 14 residues. V was clipped by 1 base and J by 7 bases, with 10 bases between them. Full variable domain (outside the CDR3, taken from reference TRBV7-2 and TRBJ2-2): GAGVSQSPSNKVTEKGKDVELRCDPISGHTALYWYRQSLGQGLEFLIYFQGNSAPDKSGLPSDRFSAERTGGSVSTLTIQRTQQEDSAVYLCASSLGRGFGELFFGEGSRLTVL.

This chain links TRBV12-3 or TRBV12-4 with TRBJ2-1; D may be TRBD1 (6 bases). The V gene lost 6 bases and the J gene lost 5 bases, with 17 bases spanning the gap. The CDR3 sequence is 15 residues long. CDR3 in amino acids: CASSQGLSWDNEQFF. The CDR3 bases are TGTGCCAGCAGCCAGGGGCTAAGCTGGGACAATGAGCAGTTCTTC.

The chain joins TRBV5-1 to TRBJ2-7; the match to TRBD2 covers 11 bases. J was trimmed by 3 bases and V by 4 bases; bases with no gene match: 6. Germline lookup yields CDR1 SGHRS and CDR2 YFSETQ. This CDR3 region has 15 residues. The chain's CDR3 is CASSQGTSGRYEQYF. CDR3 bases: TGCGCCAGCAGCCAGGGGACTAGCGGCCGCTACGAGCAGTACTTC.

The CDR3 coding sequence is TGCAGTGCTAGTCAGGGGACTGAGGAGCTGTTTTTT. As protein: CSASQGTEELFF. The rearrangement joins TRBV20-1 to TRBJ2-2; the D gene could be TRBD1 or TRBD2 (6 bases each). CDR3 length: 12 amino acids. Trimming stripped 3 bases from V and 10 bases from J, with 12 bases between. Germline-derived CDR1 and CDR2 are DFQATT and SNEGSKA (reference sequence).